This T cell receptor (beta chain) was identified during a study of graft-versus-host responses after intestinal transplantation. Turning to the study itself: Grafts were multivisceral, liver-intestinal, or isolated intestinal. Anti-thymocyte globulin induction preceded two to four years of tacrolimus and steroid maintenance in all recipients.

The CDR3 runs to 13 residues. Germline V CDR1 and CDR2: SQVTM, ANQGSEA. Trimming removed 4 bases from V and 2 bases from J, with 11 bases in between. Study results and caveats: GvH clones surfaced in recipient marrow, some emerging earlier in ileum or blood.

Turning to this clone: Its matching antigen is unknown.

Here immunoSEQ multiplex PCR was the method, and the copy in TCRdb shows in-frame clones only, minus some. Here the sample spans 40,000 to 55,000 clones, roughly 90% being singletons. The origin of this receptor is a human patient who received an intestinal transplant, so some T cells may come from the graft donor. Material: PBMCs, obtained 524 days after transplant. This chain joins TRBV29-1 and TRBJ1-2; the D gene is possibly TRBD1 (5 bases). The CDR3 DNA sequence: TGCAGCGTTGGCTTAGACAGAAACTATGGCTACACCTTC. It specifies CSVGLDRNYGYTF.